This TCR beta chain was found in a study of cytomegalovirus exposure and HLA in healthy donors (TCRdb year 2017). Regarding the research as a whole: An earlier analysis of 587 of the donors reported 276 Gb of sequence data and around 110 million unique TCR beta sequences from about 200 million T cells. About 300 gigabases of sequencing data and approximately 93 million unique TCR sequences were included in an early release covering about 700 HLA-typed donors. The genetic ancestry cluster associated with self-reported Caucasian donors included about 84% of the roughly 400 genotyped donors. The study aimed to test whether signatures of past pathogen exposure could be identified by cataloging public T cell receptors. Using immunosequencing, the study profiled T cell repertoires from 666 subjects and related those repertoires to cytomegalovirus serostatus. Besides the first cohort of 550 to 750 subjects, a separate validation cohort made up of about 120 different subjects was used. To predict cytomegalovirus infection status, the study brought together high-throughput TCR immunosequencing, statistical association of individual TCRs with disease status, and machine learning. In a later analysis, previously published TCR beta repertoires from fewer than 750 donors were re-analyzed and high-resolution HLA genotyping was added so that TCR occurrence patterns could be studied. Rather than using new phenotypic data, the later analysis identified candidate immune exposures from TCR beta sequences and from how often those sequences occurred across donors. To decide whether each TCR beta V gene segment behaved as functional or pseudogenic, an earlier analysis of some 600 of the donors relied on high-throughput TCR beta sequencing. Alongside the repertoire data, information on donor age, sex, ethnicity and CMV serostatus was compiled. A later genetic analysis took genome-wide SNP genotypes for about three fifths of the 666 donors and used that subset as a discovery cohort. Every repertoire in the discovery cohort had been generated on one and the same sequencing platform. HLA typing included class I and class II loci at four-digit resolution. Typing coverage differed by locus: A, B, C, DRB1 and DQB1 were typed in about 620-630 donors, DQA1 in about 500, DPA1 in around 580, and DPB1 in approximately 450. Because of strong linkage in the cohort, a handful of DR-DQ haplotypes were treated as single units for association and clustering. On average, around 240,000 unique TCR beta nucleotide sequences were sequenced per donor among about 400 genotyped donors of the cohort, with roughly 18% of those sequences being non-productive.

In the germline V gene, CDR1 corresponds to SGHNT and CDR2 to YENEEA. The CDR3 measures 15 amino acids from cysteine to phenylalanine. The read is trimmed to its CDR3 DNA, 45 bases read in frame from base 1. Germline trimming: 4 bases from V, 1 base from J; junction bases outside gene matches: 0. Comments on this clone: The antigen it recognizes is unknown. Base-call qualities are not available, and no considerably larger clone is one nucleotide away.

The library was generated by the immunoSEQ multiplex PCR assay. For the multiplex PCR, a mixture combining 60 forward primers for TCR Vbeta segments and 13 reverse primers for TCR Jbeta segments was used. Amplification of the CDR3 region of rearranged TCR beta genes was performed with a multiplex PCR assay on genomic DNA. Amplified TCR beta libraries were sequenced as 87-base-pair reads on the Illumina HiSeq System. The paper's data handling went like this. In a later analysis, approximately 74 million unique TCR beta chains were counted across the 500 to 850 repertoires, and about 10 million of these chains were shared by at least two donors. To remove PCR and sequencing errors, raw reads were error-corrected and collapsed into unique sequences using a nearest-neighbor algorithm that merged closely related sequences. Alignment of CDR3 sequences to IMGT reference sequences was used to assign V, D and J gene segments. For a sequence to be retained, a match of at least six nucleotides to both a V gene segment and a J gene segment was required. Rearrangements were classified as productive when the CDR3 lacked stop codons and remained in frame with V and J, and all other rearrangements were classified as non-productive. Following IMGT convention, CDR3 was defined as the stretch from the second conserved V-encoded cysteine up to the conserved J-encoded phenylalanine. The earlier analysis of around 640 of the donors excluded sequences that lacked an unambiguous match to a single V gene segment. In an earlier analysis of a few hundred of the donors, a V segment was called functional when productive rearrangements were above 56.7%, and segregating when the standard deviation between donors exceeded 5%. A statistical classification framework was built for diagnosing cytomegalovirus status from the catalog of TCR beta chain sequences. V and J gene assignment, in a later analysis, came from comparing TCR nucleotide sequences with IMGT/GENE-DB human TR gene sequences. A later analysis assigned CDR3 sequences and most-parsimonious VDJ recombination scenarios with the TCRdist pipeline. In a later analysis, each TCR beta chain was defined by its CDR3 amino acid sequence together with its V-gene family, and reads lacking a unique V-gene family were excluded. As a way to deal with suspected cross-contamination and a sequencing artifact, a later analysis dropped over 550 nucleotide sequences that were highly shared and had low generation probability. For each public chain, a later analysis derived a clonal expansion index from normalized ranks of inferred template counts within each repertoire. Generation probabilities in a later analysis came from a VDJ recombination model fitted to out-of-frame rearrangements, and those results were checked against IGoR. In a later analysis, TCR-TCR, TCR-HLA and TCR-CMV co-occurrence was scored with hypergeometric tests, and a repertoire-size bias correction was applied to TCR pairs. To estimate false discovery rates, a later analysis permuted the HLA or CMV assignments 20 times. In a later analysis, co-occurring TCRs were grouped using DBSCAN, and TCRdist sequence similarity was added for clustering within HLA-allele-positive subsets. Repertoires with fewer than 30,000 or more than 120,000 public chains were left out of co-occurrence clustering, as were a few repertoires with anomalous nucleotide sharing. This is the immuneACCESS table as TCRdb keeps it, with only in-frame sequences that have V and J called. A part of the clones is gone; compared with another copy, unresolved V genes explain less than half, and the rest is unexplained. From that table come the V and J calls and clone size; the DNA was used to work out D and trimming. The sample contains roughly 100,000 clones, 78% of them found a single time. The ten largest account for approximately 1.7% of the sample.

The cohort consisted of approximately 690 healthy bone marrow donors. All cohort members were sampled while nominally healthy, although unrecorded immune exposures were likely present. The donor tested CMV seronegative and was one of the 352 seronegative cohort members. Every donor gave a peripheral blood sample, and the peripheral blood mononuclear cells from that sample were used for TCR beta sequencing. The Qiagen DNeasy Blood Extraction Kit was used to extract genomic DNA from the blood cell samples. The research as a whole found: In a later analysis, the rate of TCR association differed among HLA loci, with DRB1 alleles having the most associated TCRs and HLA-C alleles having the fewest. A cluster of highly shared sequence variants was judged likely to be a technical artifact of the sequencing pipeline. According to a later analysis, most CMV-associated TCR beta chains appeared to be HLA-restricted, and the HLA associations seemed to be driven largely by CMV exposure. A later analysis reported that several top co-occurrence clusters appeared linked to parvovirus B19, influenza, CMV and Epstein-Barr virus. V-gene and J-gene trimming of TCR beta chains was associated with a missense DCLRE1C variant in a later genetic analysis, and the association was replicated in an independent cohort. The study gave a list of 150 to 200 TCR beta chains associated with cytomegalovirus. The 87-base-pair reads could not distinguish some IMGT-functional V segments, including TRBV6-2 and TRBV6-3, so those segments were excluded. Three of the identified cytomegalovirus-associated TCR beta chains were confirmed in vitro to be specific for cytomegalovirus antigens. The authors suggested that the approach could potentially be extended to other disease states and immunological phenotypes. In a later analysis, more than 15,000 TCR beta sequences were associated with specific HLA alleles at a false discovery rate of 0.05. Sequencing depth was assumed to be roughly uniform across donors in the presence/absence analyses, though that assumption may not hold. Correlated functional status among segregating V segments might reflect linkage disequilibrium, but an unknown experimental factor could not be ruled out. Cytomegalovirus status was reported to be diagnosed by the classifier with high specificity and sensitivity in both the original and validation cohorts. Because some donors lacked HLA typing at each locus, the association tests relied only on the typed subset. Most TCR sequences were seen in very few donors, while some public TCRs were found in many individuals. In this cohort, only TCR beta chains were sequenced, and detectable features were limited by the absence of alpha or paired-chain data. A further reported finding was that TCR beta sequences accurately predicted the HLA-A and HLA-B alleles for most subjects in the first cohort. Strong co-occurrence of HLA alleles, especially DR and DQ, made assigning TCR associations to individual alleles difficult. In an earlier analysis of approximately 600 of the donors, most TCR beta V segments were observed in productive rearrangements about 87% or about 30% of the time, broadly matching IMGT annotations. Immune exposure information for the cohort was limited to CMV serostatus. Around 16 rarely observed V segments, including chromosome 9 orphons, were excluded from the earlier analysis of almost 600 of the donors because counts were too low. In a later analysis, HLA-associated TCR beta chains showed more clonal expansion and lower generation probabilities than non-associated chains that were equally common. A later genetic analysis reported fewer N-insertions in productive TCRs among donors in an Asian-associated ancestry cluster than the roughly 700-donor mean.

This sequence was found in a woman aged 40 to 55 in good health and CMV-seronegative. The chain employs TRBV11-3 and TRBJ2-2; a stretch of 10 junction bases matches TRBD2. The sequencing sample was made of PBMCs. The CDR3: CASSWTSGNTGELFF. The nucleotides read TGTGCCAGCAGCTGGACTAGCGGGAACACCGGGGAGCTGTTTTTT.